This T cell receptor (beta chain) appears in the sequencing data of a study of shared clonotypes between healthy human individuals. Everyone who donated was a Caucasian adult who lived in Nashville, Tennessee. Generated by immunoSEQ multiplex PCR, the TCRdb table keeps only in-frame clones and is missing some. This sample has approximately 980,000 clones, with 76% found just once. The CDR3 extends over 15 amino acids. Trimming took 7 bases from V and 6 from J; bases not matched to a gene: 9. The germline gives CDR1 LNHDA, CDR2 SQIVND (reference sequence). This clone was recorded once. Antigen: not known. Study findings and constraints: Researchers found naive subsets generally carried larger estimated richness than memory subsets. Having only a few donors restricted how much genetic and exposure-history diversity was captured.

The chain carries TRBV19 and TRBJ2-1, with 10 positions matching TRBD2. The source material was memory CD4+ T cells sorted from blood. Indicated subset: CD45RA-negative fraction. The source is a man aged 18 to 29 in good health. DNA for the CDR3: TGTGCCAGTACCAGTTCTAGCGGGAGTTTCAATGAGCAGTTCTTC. Translating gives CASTSSSGSFNEQFF. The whole variable domain, filled in from reference TRBV19 and TRBJ2-1, reads DGGITQSPKYLFRKEGQNVTLSCEQNLNHDAMYWYRQDPGQGLRLIYYSQIVNDFQKGDIAEGYSVSREKKESFPLTVTSAQKNPTAFYLCASTSSSGSFNEQFFGPGTRLTVL.